The T cell receptor (beta chain) under discussion was sequenced for a study of T-cell memory formation after mild COVID-19. This clonotype turned up a few times. The V gene end was trimmed by 0 bases and the J gene end by 5 bases; junction bases not matched to a gene: 4. Germline CDR1 reads SGHTA; CDR2 reads FQGNSA. The CDR3 has 15 amino acids. One entry per CDR3 protein results from TCRdb running MiXCR on the 5' RACE reads. This table has 350,000 to 450,000 distinct CDR3 sequences, approximately 24% appearing once. Sequenced input: PBMCs or a T cell subset sorted from them (not recorded which). J is TRBJ1-3 and V is TRBV7-2; 7 nucleotides align to TRBD1. This clonotype originated in an adult woman who had mild COVID-19 (a few samples of this study predate the infection). Cell type and time point are not known. In nucleotides, the CDR3 is TGTGCCAGCAGCTTAGCTACAGGGGAGCGAAACACCATATATTTT. It is translated as CASSLATGERNTIYF.